A single sample gave rise to the 10 T cell receptor beta chains below, sequenced in a study of CD8 T cells in Susac syndrome. Random hexamers were used to reverse transcribe the RNA input (about 0.5 to 1 ug). TCRdb redid the calling of the immunoSEQ multiplex PCR reads with MiXCR, one entry per CDR3 protein. The sample holds some 200,000 distinct CDR3 sequences, around 95% seen once. The sample comprised CD4+ T cells from PBMCs. These receptor sequences come from a human donor with Susac syndrome.

This chain connects TRBV30 to TRBJ2-1; maybe TRBD1 (6 bases). The germline V gene has CDR1 GTSNPN and CDR2 SVGIG (reference sequence). V was clipped by 1 base and J by 9 bases, with 10 bases between them. This CDR3 region has 12 residues. DNA for the CDR3: TGTGCCTGGAGTGAATACAGGGCTGAGCAGTTCTTC. Protein sequence: CAWSEYRAEQFF.

V usage is TRBV29-1 and J usage is TRBJ1-4; D gene ambiguous. The CDR3 is 12 residues long. Trimming took off 2 bases at V and 3 bases at J, with 4 bases between the two ends. Per germline, CDR1 SQVTM and CDR2 ANQGSEA. CDR3: CSVEWANEKLFF. The CDR3, as DNA: TGCAGCGTTGAATGGGCTAATGAAAAACTGTTTTTT.

The chain recombines TRBV5-6 with TRBJ1-5; D possibly corresponds to TRBD1 (5 bases). Between the trimmed V and J ends, which lost 1 base and 7 bases, there was a span of 12 bases. This CDR3 has 14 residues. Germline V gives CDR1 SGHDT, CDR2 YYEEEE. The DNA for the CDR3 is TGTGCCAGCAGCTTGTTTGGGGCAGCGCAGCCCCAGCATTTT. Protein: CASSLFGAAQPQHF.

The chain uses TRBV18 and TRBJ2-7, with D uncertain. The CDR3 is made up of 12 amino acids. Looked up from germline, CDR1 is KGHSH and CDR2 is LQKENI. V was cut by 3 bases and J by 4 bases, with 7 bases left in between. This CDR3 reads CASSPEEYEQYF. The CDR3, as DNA: TGTGCCAGCTCACCTGAAGAGTACGAGCAGTACTTC.

The chain uses TRBV19 and TRBJ2-3; D unresolved. The CDR3 has 14 amino acids. Trimming removed 7 bases from V and 0 bases from J, with 11 bases in between. Germline CDR1 is LNHDA and CDR2 is SQIVND (reference sequence). Here the CDR3 DNA reads TGTGCCAGTAATTTCGCAGCTAGCACAGATACGCAGTATTTT. This codes for CASNFAASTDTQYF.

The chain carries TRBV30 and TRBJ2-7; D perhaps matches TRBD2 (6 bases). Trimming pared 2 bases from V and 2 bases from J, leaving 10 bases between. Germline V gene lookup returns CDR1 GTSNPN and CDR2 SVGIG (reference sequence). The CDR3 contains 13 residues. CDR3 amino acids: CAWSTGAAYEQYF. In DNA form, the CDR3 reads TGTGCCTGGAGTACGGGAGCAGCCTACGAGCAGTACTTC.

The DNA of the CDR3 is TGTGCCAGCAGCCAGGGAGTTAATGAGCAGTTCTTC. Its translation: CASSQGVNEQFF. The chain joins TRBV14 to TRBJ2-1; possibly TRBD2 for D (5 bases). There are 12 residues in the CDR3. From germline, CDR1 is SGHDN and CDR2 FVKESK. The V end lost 3 bases, the J end lost 7 bases, and 7 bases lay between the germline ends. Variable domain in full (rest from reference TRBV14 and TRBJ2-1): EAGVTQFPSHSVIEKGQTVTLRCDPISGHDNLYWYRRVMGKEIKFLLHFVKESKQDESGMPNNRFLAERTGGTYSTLKVQPAELEDSGVYFCASSQGVNEQFFGPGTRLTVL.

DNA for the CDR3: TGTGCCAGCCTCCAGGGCCCTAGATGGGACAATGAGCAGTTCTTC. It codes for CASLQGPRWDNEQFF. The chain recombines TRBV5-6 with TRBJ2-1; tentative D call: TRBD1 (5 bases). V shed 7 bases and J shed 5 bases, with 19 bases lying between them. The CDR3 is 15 amino acids. Germline-derived CDR1 and CDR2 are SGHDT and YYEEEE.

This chain connects TRBV4-1 to TRBJ2-2; 9 nucleotides agree with TRBD2. Trimming removed 4 bases from V and 3 bases from J; junction bases left unmatched: 12. Per germline, CDR1 MGHRA and CDR2 YSYEKL. This CDR3 comprises 18 residues. The chain's CDR3 is CASSPRTSALIYTGELFF. As DNA, the CDR3 is TGCGCCAGCAGCCCCCGGACTAGCGCCCTCATTTACACCGGGGAGCTGTTTTTT.

The V and J genes are TRBV7-3 and TRBJ2-3; the D is unclear. CDR1 and CDR2 (germline): SGHTA, FQGTGA. Trimming shortened V by 5 bases and J by 2 bases, and 14 bases separated the two germline ends. The CDR3 extends over 15 amino acids. CDR3 loop: CASSLDSGPTDTQYF. CDR3 in DNA: TGTGCCAGCAGCCTAGATAGTGGGCCCACAGATACGCAGTATTTT.